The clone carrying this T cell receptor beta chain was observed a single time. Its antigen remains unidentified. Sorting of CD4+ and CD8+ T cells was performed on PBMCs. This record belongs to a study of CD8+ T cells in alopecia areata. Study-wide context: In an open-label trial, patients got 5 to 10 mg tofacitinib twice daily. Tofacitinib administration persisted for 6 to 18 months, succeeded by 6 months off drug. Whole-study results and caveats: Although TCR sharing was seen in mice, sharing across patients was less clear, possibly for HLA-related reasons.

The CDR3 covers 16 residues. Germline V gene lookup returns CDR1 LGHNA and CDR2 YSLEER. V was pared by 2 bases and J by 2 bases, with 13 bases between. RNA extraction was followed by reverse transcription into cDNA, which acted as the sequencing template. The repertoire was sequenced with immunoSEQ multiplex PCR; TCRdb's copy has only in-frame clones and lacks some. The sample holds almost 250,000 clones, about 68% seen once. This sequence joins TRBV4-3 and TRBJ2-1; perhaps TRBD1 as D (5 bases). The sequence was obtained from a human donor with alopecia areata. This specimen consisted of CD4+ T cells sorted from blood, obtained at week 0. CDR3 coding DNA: TGCGCCAGCAGCCAACTCAGGGCTGGGGCCTACAATGAGCAGTTCTTC. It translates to CASSQLRAGAYNEQFF.